These 26 T cell receptor beta chains share one sample of origin, sequenced in a study of shared clonotypes between healthy human individuals. Generated by immunoSEQ multiplex PCR, the TCRdb table keeps only in-frame clones and is missing some. The sample lists approximately 240,000 clones, approximately 65% occurring once. Source material: memory CD4+ T cells sorted from blood. Sample subset: CD45RA-negative fraction. The origin of the receptors is a man aged 25-45 years in good health.

Of note for this clone: This may stem from a read error, because a much larger clone lies one nucleotide away. V usage is TRBV2 and J usage is TRBJ2-2; D is tentatively TRBD1 or TRBD2 (5 bases each). V dropped 11 bases and J dropped 2 bases, with 18 bases sitting between them. Germline CDR1 and CDR2: SNHLY and FYNNEI. This CDR3 comprises 15 residues. DNA for the CDR3: TGTGCCGCCACCTGGGACGGAAGAAACACCGGGGAGCTGTTTTTT. It codes for CAATWDGRNTGELFF.

This clone is a singleton in its sample. The gene calls are TRBV6-5 and TRBJ2-7; D not certain. The CDR3 has 13 residues. Germline V lookup: CDR1 MNHEY, CDR2 SVGAGI. The V and J ends lost 0 bases and 7 bases respectively, with 10 bases between them. CDR3 DNA sequence: TGTGCCAGCAGTTACTCGCACGGAACAGAGCAGTACTTC. This translates into CASSYSHGTEQYF.

This clone was seen more than once but under ten times. The chain couples TRBV6-6 to TRBJ2-7, with D maybe TRBD1 (6 bases). CDR1 is MNHNY and CDR2 is SVGAGI in the germline V gene (reference sequence). CDR3 length equals 13 residues. V lost 8 bases, J lost 3 bases, and 14 bases lay in between. For the CDR3, the DNA is TGTGCCAGCGGTCAAACAGGGAGCTACGAGCAGTACTTC. Residues: CASGQTGSYEQYF.

This clone appeared once. This chain joins TRBV29-1 and TRBJ2-2; 12 bases line up with TRBD2. The V gene's germline CDR1 is SQVTM and CDR2 ANQGSEA. This CDR3 contains 15 residues. V shed 6 bases, J shed 3 bases, and the junction held 5 bases outside the gene matches. CDR3 bases: TGCAGCGTCGGGACTAGCGGGTTCCACACCGGGGAGCTGTTTTTT. It is translated as CSVGTSGFHTGELFF.

The chain uses TRBV11-2 and TRBJ2-3; 9 positions agree with TRBD2. V gave up 5 bases and J gave up 4 bases; unmatched junction bases: 7. Germline loops: CDR1 SGHAT, CDR2 FQNNGV. This CDR3 is 15 amino acids long. CDR3 nucleotide sequence: TGTGCCAGCAGCCTAGTTAGCGGGAGTGCAGATACGCAGTATTTT. Amino acids: CASSLVSGSADTQYF.

This clone came up a few times. Other DNA sequences from this sample encode an identical CDR3 as well. The genes are TRBV28 and TRBJ2-3; 9 bases map to TRBD2. V lost 4 bases to trimming and J lost 0 bases; unmatched junction nucleotides: 5. The CDR3 length is 16 residues. CDR1 is MDHEN and CDR2 is SYDVKM in the germline V gene. The CDR3: CASSSSSGTSTDTQYF. As DNA, the CDR3 is TGTGCCAGCAGTTCATCTAGCGGGACTAGCACAGATACGCAGTATTTT.

The rearrangement links TRBV29-1 to TRBJ2-4, with TRBD2 matching 9 bases. The V gene's germline CDR1 is SQVTM and CDR2 ANQGSEA. V lost 4 bases and J lost 5; bases outside the gene matches: 0. The CDR3 is 12 amino acids. CDR3 sequence reads: CSVGLAENIQYF. CDR3 bases: TGCAGCGTTGGACTAGCGGAAAACATTCAGTACTTC.

The chain couples TRBV6-5 to TRBJ2-7; the match to TRBD2 covers 7 bases. This CDR3 is built from 14 residues. Germline V gene data show CDR1 as MNHEY and CDR2 as SVGAGI. Trimming cost V 6 bases and J 4 bases; bases outside gene matches: 9. In DNA, the CDR3 is TGTGCCAGCAGCCGGGGGGTCGGGGCGTACGAGCAGTACTTC. As protein: CASSRGVGAYEQYF.

This clone has more than one count but fewer than ten. The CDR3 nucleotides read TGTGCCAGCAGCAGTGCCCAAAATGAAAAACTGTTTTTT. It translates to CASSSAQNEKLFF. The chain joins TRBV5-5 to TRBJ1-4; D is uncertain. This CDR3 is built from 13 residues. Germline V gene sequence: CDR1 SGHKS, CDR2 YYEKEE (reference sequence). The V end lost 4 bases, the J end lost 5 bases, and 9 bases lay between the germline ends.

The CDR3 region has the DNA TGTGCCAGCAAGTGGACAGGGAGTGATGGCATTCAGTACTTC. This gives the protein CASKWTGSDGIQYF. This chain uses TRBV6-1 with TRBJ2-4, with 8 bases that match TRBD1. Per the germline V gene, CDR1 is MNHNS and CDR2 is SASEGT. The CDR3 has 14 residues. Losses at the gene ends were 7 bases for V and 9 bases for J; bases not matched to a gene: 11.

The chain employs TRBV14 and TRBJ1-2, with a weak D call TRBD1 (5 bases). V dropped 1 base and J dropped 4 bases, with 22 bases sitting between them. The CDR3 loop spans 18 amino acids. Per the germline V gene, CDR1 is SGHDN and CDR2 is FVKESK. The CDR3 DNA is TGTGCCAGCAGCCAAGGTCTGTCAGGGAAAACCGCCGCCTATGGCTACACCTTC. Translation gives CASSQGLSGKTAAYGYTF.

This clone appeared a few times. CDR3 region: CASSIVSTGANVLTF. CDR3 DNA sequence: TGTGCCAGTAGTATTGTATCGACCGGGGCCAACGTCCTGACTTTC. The chain has TRBV19 and TRBJ2-6; D is ambiguous. V lost 3 bases and J lost 4, with 10 bases in between. Germline lookup yields CDR1 LNHDA and CDR2 SQIVND (reference sequence). The CDR3 extends over 15 amino acids.

In regard to this clone: This sample also contains other DNA sequences that code for the same CDR3. The chain employs TRBV18 and TRBJ2-5, with a weak D call TRBD1 (6 bases). The CDR3 consists of 15 residues. Germline values: CDR1 KGHSH, CDR2 LQKENI. Trimming cost V 0 bases and J 0 bases, with 8 bases left between them. The CDR3 sequence: CASSPPGQHQETQYF. Here the CDR3 DNA reads TGTGCCAGCTCACCACCGGGACAACACCAAGAGACCCAGTACTTC.

The chain employs TRBV6-6 and TRBJ2-1; 7 bases are shared with TRBD2. Germline CDR1 reads MNHNY; CDR2 reads SVGAGI (reference sequence). The ends lost 6 bases at V and 7 bases at J; junction bases unmatched: 3. CDR3 length: 12 residues. The CDR3, as DNA: TGTGCCAGCAGCCGAGCGGGGAATGAGCAGTTCTTC. It specifies CASSRAGNEQFF.

J is TRBJ2-6 and V is TRBV19; 10 positions agree with TRBD1. This CDR3 contains 18 residues. CDR1 is LNHDA, CDR2 SQIVND, per germline (reference sequence). The junction had 10 bases not matched to a gene; V was cut back by 7 bases and J by 1 base. The chain's CDR3 is CASTYGTGVSSGANVLTF. The CDR3 nucleotides are TGTGCCAGTACTTATGGGACAGGGGTAAGTTCTGGGGCCAACGTCCTGACTTTC.

This chain links TRBV11-2 with TRBJ2-7; D uncertain. This CDR3 region has 12 residues. The V end was cut by 3 bases, the J end by 1 base, with 4 bases between. In germline, CDR1 is SGHAT, CDR2 FQNNGV. The CDR3 nucleotides are TGTGCCAGCAGCTTCACATCCTACGAGCAGTACTTC. It translates to CASSFTSYEQYF.

This clone has just a few counts. The V and J genes are TRBV25-1 and TRBJ2-7; 10 nucleotides match TRBD2. The CDR3 totals 15 residues. Germline CDR1 MGHDK, CDR2 SYGVNS. The junction had 11 bases not matched to a gene; V was cut back by 5 bases and J by 7 bases. The CDR3 is CASSKLAGALGEQYF. The CDR3 nucleotides are TGTGCCAGCAGTAAGCTAGCGGGAGCTTTGGGGGAGCAGTACTTC.

This chain links TRBV21-1 with TRBJ1-2; the table's D call, TRBD1, was not checked against the DNA. TRBV21-1 is a pseudogene segment. This CDR3 spans 12 amino acids. CDR3 region: CASSKSGEGYTF. CDR3 bases: TGTGCCAGCAGCAAATCAGGGGAGGGCTACACCTTC.

With respect to this clone: The sample holds other DNA sequences that translate to the same CDR3. The chain employs TRBV29-1 and TRBJ2-7, with 12 bases aligning to TRBD2. The CDR3 extends over 14 amino acids. With 5 bases clipped from V and 4 bases from J, the junction kept 6 bases outside the gene matches. Germline CDR1 is SQVTM and CDR2 is ANQGSEA. CDR3 DNA sequence: TGCAGCGTTCTAGGACTAGCGGGATTATACGAGCAGTACTTC. Protein sequence: CSVLGLAGLYEQYF.

This clone was seen a few times. This sequence joins TRBV28 and TRBJ1-5, with D maybe TRBD1 (6 bases). V was cut by 5 bases and J by 4 bases, with 15 bases left in between. The germline V gene encodes CDR1 MDHEN and CDR2 SYDVKM. The CDR3 has 15 residues. The CDR3 DNA reads as TGTGCCAGCAGTCCCGGGACAAAGGGGAATCAGCCCCAGCATTTT. It specifies CASSPGTKGNQPQHF.

This chain links TRBV29-1 with TRBJ2-5, with TRBD1 matching over 7 bases. This CDR3 has 11 amino acids. Germline V CDR1 and CDR2: SQVTM, ANQGSEA. V was pared by 4 bases and J by 4 bases, with 0 bases of the junction left unmatched. The CDR3 is CSVGQGETQYF. The CDR3 nucleotides are TGCAGCGTTGGACAGGGAGAGACCCAGTACTTC.

The chain joins TRBV6-1 to TRBJ1-2; D possibly corresponds to TRBD1 (5 bases). Germline CDR1 and CDR2: MNHNS and SASEGT. CDR3 size: 15 residues. Trimming stripped 4 bases from V and 4 bases from J, with 16 bases between. CDR3 region: CASSGAGTIGYGYTF. The CDR3 DNA follows: TGTGCCAGCAGTGGAGCCGGGACGATTGGCTATGGCTACACCTTC.

The V gene is TRBV19, the J gene TRBJ2-7, with 9 bases fitting TRBD2. This CDR3 has 16 residues. Trimming took 3 bases from V and 0 from J; bases not matched to a gene: 6. Germline CDR1 reads LNHDA; CDR2 reads SQIVND (reference sequence). CDR3 nucleotides: TGTGCCAGTAGTATCCTCGGCGGGAGGGCCTCCTACGAGCAGTACTTC. Its protein product is CASSILGGRASYEQYF. Variable domain in full (rest from reference TRBV19 and TRBJ2-7): DGGITQSPKYLFRKEGQNVTLSCEQNLNHDAMYWYRQDPGQGLRLIYYSQIVNDFQKGDIAEGYSVSREKKESFPLTVTSAQKNPTAFYLCASSILGGRASYEQYFGPGTRLTVT.

The chain employs TRBV28 and TRBJ2-7; D unclear. V lost 8 bases and J 13 bases, leaving 18 bases between the germline ends. In germline, CDR1 is MDHEN, CDR2 SYDVKM. The CDR3 runs to 11 residues. CDR3 nucleotides: TGTGCCAGCTTAGGTAGGCCAACCTTTTACTTC. Its protein product is CASLGRPTFYF.

The table lists this clone with many counts. V usage is TRBV5-6 and J usage is TRBJ2-5; no definite D call. Trimming removed 3 bases at V and 7 bases at J, with 7 bases between. CDR3 length: 11 residues. Germline lookup yields CDR1 SGHDT and CDR2 YYEEEE. CDR3 residues: CASSSRGTQYF. The CDR3 DNA is TGTGCCAGCAGCTCGCGAGGGACCCAGTACTTC.

V gene TRBV21-1 combines with J gene TRBJ2-3; the D call in the table, TRBD1, was not verified against the DNA. TRBV21-1 is flagged as a pseudogene. The CDR3 is made up of 16 amino acids. As DNA, the CDR3 is TGTGCCAGCAGCATTGACAGGGGGCTGGGCACAGATACGCAGTATTTT. Amino acids: CASSIDRGLGTDTQYF.